The following is a TCR beta chain sequence with its context. The data belong to a study of blood T cell repertoires in COVID-19. Study background: Acute and convalescent COVID-19 specimens originated in the United States, Italy and Spain.

Some clones are missing from TCRdb's copy, which holds only in-frame ones; the method was immunoSEQ multiplex PCR. The profile shows tens of thousands of clones, approximately 80% of them singletons. CDR1 and CDR2 from the germline V gene are SEHNR and FQNEAQ (reference sequence). V was pared by 5 bases and J by 1 base, with 11 bases between. The CDR3 extends over 14 amino acids. V is TRBV7-9 and J is TRBJ1-2; D gene uncertain. The sequenced sample was peripheral blood. This receptor was taken from a man aged 30-40 years with COVID-19, enrolled during active disease. In nucleotides, the CDR3 is TGTGCCAGCAGCCGCGACATCTTTAACTATGGCTACACCTTC. This gives the protein CASSRDIFNYGYTF.